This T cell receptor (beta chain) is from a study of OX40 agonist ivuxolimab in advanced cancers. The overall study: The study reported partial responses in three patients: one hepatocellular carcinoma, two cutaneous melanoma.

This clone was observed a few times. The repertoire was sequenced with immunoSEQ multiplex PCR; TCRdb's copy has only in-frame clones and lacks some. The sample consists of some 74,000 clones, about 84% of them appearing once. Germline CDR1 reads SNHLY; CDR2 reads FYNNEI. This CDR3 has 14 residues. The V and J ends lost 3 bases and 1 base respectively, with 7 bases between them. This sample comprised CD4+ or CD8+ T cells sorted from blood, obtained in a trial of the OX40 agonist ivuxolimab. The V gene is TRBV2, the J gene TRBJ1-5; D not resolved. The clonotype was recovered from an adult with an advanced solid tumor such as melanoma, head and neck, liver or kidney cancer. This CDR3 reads CASSDPRSNQPQHF. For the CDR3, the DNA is TGTGCCAGCAGTGACCCCCGGAGCAATCAGCCCCAGCATTTT.